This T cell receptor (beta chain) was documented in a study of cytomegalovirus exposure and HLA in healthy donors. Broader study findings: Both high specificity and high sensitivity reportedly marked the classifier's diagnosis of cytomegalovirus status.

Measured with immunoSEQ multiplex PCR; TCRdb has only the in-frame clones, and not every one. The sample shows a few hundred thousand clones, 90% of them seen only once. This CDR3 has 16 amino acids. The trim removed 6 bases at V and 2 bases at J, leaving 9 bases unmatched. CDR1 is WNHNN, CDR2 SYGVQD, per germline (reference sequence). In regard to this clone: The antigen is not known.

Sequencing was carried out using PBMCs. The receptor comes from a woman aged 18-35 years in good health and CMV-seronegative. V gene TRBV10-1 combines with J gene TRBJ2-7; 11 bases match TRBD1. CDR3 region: CASSLNWGQGAYEQYV. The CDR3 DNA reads TGCGCCAGCAGCCTAAATTGGGGACAGGGGGCCTACGAGCAGTACGTC.